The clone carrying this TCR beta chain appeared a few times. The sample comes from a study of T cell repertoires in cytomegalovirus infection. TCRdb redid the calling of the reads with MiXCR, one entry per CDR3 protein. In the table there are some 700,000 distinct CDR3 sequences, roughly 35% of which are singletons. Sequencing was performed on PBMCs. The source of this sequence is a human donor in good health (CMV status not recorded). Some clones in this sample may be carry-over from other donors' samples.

In DNA form, the CDR3 reads TGTGCCAGCGCATGGGGAACCGGGACGATAAATCAGCCCCAGCATTTT. This sequence encodes CASAWGTGTINQPQHF. The rearrangement uses TRBV19 and TRBJ1-5, with D possibly TRBD1 on 5 matching bases. The CDR3 runs to 16 residues. V lost 9 bases and J 4 bases, leaving 22 bases between the germline ends. Germline V lookup: CDR1 LNHDA, CDR2 SQIVND (reference sequence). The variable domain in full, completed from reference TRBV19 and TRBJ1-5, reads DGGITQSPKYLFRKEGQNVTLSCEQNLNHDAMYWYRQDPGQGLRLIYYSQIVNDFQKGDIAEGYSVSREKKESFPLTVTSAQKNPTAFYLCASAWGTGTINQPQHFGDGTRLSIL.